The subject of this entry is one TCR beta chain. Its antigen is not identified. CDR3 length: 15 residues. Trimming removed 2 bases from V and 6 bases from J; junction bases left unmatched: 5. Germline values: CDR1 LGHNA, CDR2 YSLEER. This specimen comes from a study of chemoradiotherapy in HPV16-positive cancers. Study results and caveats: HPV-specific T cells were functionally defined from only a couple of HPV16-positive patients.

The method was immunoSEQ multiplex PCR; TCRdb's version includes in-frame clones alone and lacks a portion of them. In the table there are roughly 21,000 clones, roughly 86% of which are singletons. The specimen was blood, collected from a patient who underwent chemoradiotherapy. This TCR was recovered from a human donor with HPV-associated anogenital cancer. The V call is TRBV4-3, the J call TRBJ2-1; 9 positions agree with TRBD1. The CDR3 is CASSQTGGMGNEQFF. CDR3 in DNA: TGCGCCAGCAGCCAAACAGGGGGCATGGGCAATGAGCAGTTCTTC.